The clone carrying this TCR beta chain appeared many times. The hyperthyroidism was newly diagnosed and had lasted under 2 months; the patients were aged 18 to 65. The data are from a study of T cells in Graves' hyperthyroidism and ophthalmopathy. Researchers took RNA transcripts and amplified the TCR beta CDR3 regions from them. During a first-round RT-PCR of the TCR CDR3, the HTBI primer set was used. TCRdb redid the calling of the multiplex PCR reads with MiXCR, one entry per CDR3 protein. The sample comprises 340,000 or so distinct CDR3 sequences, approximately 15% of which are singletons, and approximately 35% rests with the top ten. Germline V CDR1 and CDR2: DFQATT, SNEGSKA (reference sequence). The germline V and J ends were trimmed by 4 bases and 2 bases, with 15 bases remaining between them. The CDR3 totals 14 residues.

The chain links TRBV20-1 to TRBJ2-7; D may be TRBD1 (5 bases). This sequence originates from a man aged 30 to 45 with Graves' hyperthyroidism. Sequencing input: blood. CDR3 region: CSAIPDSDPYEQYF. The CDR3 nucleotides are TGCAGTGCTATCCCCGACAGCGATCCCTACGAGCAGTACTTC.